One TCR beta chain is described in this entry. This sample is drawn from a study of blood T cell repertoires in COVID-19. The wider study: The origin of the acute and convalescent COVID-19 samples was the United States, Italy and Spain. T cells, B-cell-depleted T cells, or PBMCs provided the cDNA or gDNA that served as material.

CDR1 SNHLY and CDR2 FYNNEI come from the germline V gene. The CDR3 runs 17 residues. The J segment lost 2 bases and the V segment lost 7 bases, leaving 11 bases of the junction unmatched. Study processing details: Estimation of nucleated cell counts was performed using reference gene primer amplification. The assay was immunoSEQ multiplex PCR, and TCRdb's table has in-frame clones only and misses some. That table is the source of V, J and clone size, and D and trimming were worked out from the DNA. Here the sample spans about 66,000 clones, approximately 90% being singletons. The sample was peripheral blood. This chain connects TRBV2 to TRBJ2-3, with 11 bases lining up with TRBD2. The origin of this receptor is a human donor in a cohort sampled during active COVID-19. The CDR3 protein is CASKIKAGLAATDTQYF. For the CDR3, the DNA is TGTGCCAGCAAGATTAAGGCGGGACTAGCGGCCACAGATACGCAGTATTTT.